A selection of T cell receptor beta chains follows, all from one sample in a study of long-term antiretroviral therapy in people with HIV. Assay used: immunoSEQ multiplex PCR; TCRdb lists only in-frame clones, some missing. The repertoire includes about 39,000 clones, roughly 85% of them detected once, and about 6% sits in the top ten. Material: unsorted PBMCs, obtained 3.1 years after starting antiretroviral therapy. These receptors were obtained from a woman in her 50s with HIV. Each CDR3 is given with its conserved first and last residue. D genes are given only for firm matches. Size values are once, few and many counts, or a class for expanded clones, and some rows have none.

abundance: -
v_gene: TRBV6-5
len: 14
j_gene: TRBJ2-5
d_gene: -
CDR3aa: CASSYPGGGETQYF
CDR3nt: TGTGCCAGCAGTTACCCTGGGGGCGGGGAGACCCAGTACTTC

abundance: -
v_gene: TRBV7-9
len: 11
j_gene: TRBJ1-1
d_gene: -
CDR3aa: CASSLGEEAFF
CDR3nt: TGTGCCAGCAGCTTAGGAGAGGAAGCTTTCTTT

abundance: -
v_gene: TRBV29-1
len: 16
j_gene: TRBJ1-1
d_gene: TRBD1
CDR3aa: CSVEGIRTGMNTEAFF
CDR3nt: TGCAGCGTTGAAGGCATCCGGACAGGGATGAACACTGAAGCTTTCTTT

abundance: -
v_gene: TRBV5-5
len: 15
j_gene: TRBJ1-5
d_gene: TRBD1
CDR3aa: CASSEYRGANQPQHF
CDR3nt: TGTGCCAGCAGCGAGTACAGGGGTGCCAATCAGCCCCAGCATTTT

abundance: -
v_gene: TRBV9
len: 15
j_gene: TRBJ1-2
d_gene: TRBD1
CDR3aa: CASSTHRGPDYGYTF
CDR3nt: TGTGCCAGCAGCACGCACAGGGGGCCGGACTATGGCTACACCTTC

abundance: -
v_gene: TRBV27
len: 13
j_gene: TRBJ2-7
d_gene: -
CDR3aa: CASSYRSSYEQYF
CDR3nt: TGTGCCAGCAGTTACAGGAGCTCCTACGAGCAGTACTTC

abundance: -
v_gene: TRBV29-1
len: 16
j_gene: TRBJ2-7
d_gene: -
CDR3aa: CSVGVAGLNTTYEQYF
CDR3nt: TGCAGCGTTGGTGTGGCGGGGCTCAACACAACCTACGAGCAGTACTTC

abundance: -
v_gene: TRBV18
len: 14
j_gene: TRBJ1-5
d_gene: -
CDR3aa: CASIREGRKQPQHF
CDR3nt: TGTGCCAGCATCAGGGAGGGGAGGAAACAGCCCCAGCATTTT

abundance: few
v_gene: TRBV2
len: 14
j_gene: TRBJ2-7
d_gene: -
CDR3aa: CASSERRITYEQYF
CDR3nt: TGTGCCAGCAGTGAACGGCGGATTACCTACGAGCAGTACTTC

abundance: -
v_gene: TRBV7-9
len: 15
j_gene: TRBJ1-5
d_gene: -
CDR3aa: CASSLAGSLNQPQHF
CDR3nt: TGTGCCAGCAGCTTAGCGGGCAGCCTCAATCAGCCCCAGCATTTT

abundance: -
v_gene: TRBV11-3
len: 15
j_gene: TRBJ2-6
d_gene: -
CDR3aa: CASSPTPSGANVLTF
CDR3nt: TGTGCCAGCAGCCCGACACCCTCTGGGGCCAACGTCCTGACTTTC

abundance: -
v_gene: TRBV2
len: 15
j_gene: TRBJ2-5
d_gene: TRBD1
CDR3aa: CASSSGTGGGETQYF
CDR3nt: TGTGCCAGCAGTTCCGGGACAGGGGGCGGTGAGACCCAGTACTTC

abundance: -
v_gene: TRBV5-4
len: 13
j_gene: TRBJ2-4
d_gene: -
CDR3aa: CASRSLAKNIQYF
CDR3nt: TGTGCCAGTCGATCCTTAGCCAAAAACATTCAGTACTTC

abundance: -
v_gene: TRBV5-1
len: 15
j_gene: TRBJ2-1
d_gene: -
CDR3aa: CASSLTVSSYNEQFF
CDR3nt: TGCGCCAGCAGCTTGACGGTCAGCTCCTACAATGAGCAGTTCTTC

abundance: once
v_gene: TRBV5-4
len: 15
j_gene: TRBJ1-2
d_gene: -
CDR3aa: CASSWGGEGSYGYTF
CDR3nt: TGTGCCAGCAGCTGGGGCGGGGAAGGTAGCTATGGCTACACCTTC

abundance: -
v_gene: TRBV29-1
len: 13
j_gene: TRBJ1-5
d_gene: -
CDR3aa: CSVSTGPNQPQHF
CDR3nt: TGCAGCGTCTCGACGGGGCCCAATCAGCCCCAGCATTTT

abundance: -
v_gene: TRBV5-6
len: 16
j_gene: TRBJ2-2
d_gene: -
CDR3aa: CASSVPGGSNTGELFF
CDR3nt: TGTGCCAGCAGCGTACCAGGTGGCTCCAACACCGGGGAGCTGTTTTTT

abundance: -
v_gene: TRBV4-1
len: 15
j_gene: TRBJ1-4
d_gene: -
CDR3aa: CASSQVGRPNEKLFF
CDR3nt: TGCGCCAGCAGCCAAGTGGGGAGGCCGAATGAAAAACTGTTTTTT

abundance: -
v_gene: TRBV9
len: 15
j_gene: TRBJ2-1
d_gene: -
CDR3aa: CASSVEDSSYNEQFF
CDR3nt: TGTGCCAGCAGCGTAGAGGATAGCTCCTACAATGAGCAGTTCTTC

abundance: -
v_gene: TRBV6-4
len: 13
j_gene: TRBJ2-2
d_gene: -
CDR3aa: CASSVDEAGELFF
CDR3nt: TGTGCCAGCAGTGTAGATGAGGCCGGGGAGCTGTTTTTT

abundance: -
v_gene: TRBV13
len: 14
j_gene: TRBJ1-1
d_gene: -
CDR3aa: CASSLAPGRTEAFF
CDR3nt: TGTGCCAGCAGCCTCGCCCCAGGGAGGACTGAAGCTTTCTTT

abundance: -
v_gene: TRBV9
len: 14
j_gene: TRBJ2-7
d_gene: TRBD1
CDR3aa: CASSAWGQGNEQYF
CDR3nt: TGTGCCAGCAGCGCATGGGGACAGGGGAACGAGCAGTACTTC

abundance: -
v_gene: TRBV11-2
len: 15
j_gene: TRBJ2-5
d_gene: TRBD1
CDR3aa: CASSLGTGGGETQYF
CDR3nt: TGTGCCAGCAGCCTAGGGACAGGGGGCGGGGAGACCCAGTACTTC